Following are 16 T cell receptor beta chains from one sample sequenced in a study of regulatory T cells in long-lasting Graves disease. HTBI primers from iRepertoire and Arm-PCR of CDR3 regions yielded the TCR beta libraries. In TCRdb, the multiplex PCR reads were re-called with MiXCR into one record per CDR3 protein. The data hold hundreds of thousands of distinct CDR3 sequences, with roughly 15% observed a single time. The time point is: newly diagnosed GD, antithyroid drugs for less than 3 months. After RNA was extracted from PBMCs, the TCR library was made from it. These same data were also listed under a study on T cells in Graves' hyperthyroidism and ophthalmopathy.

Sequenced here: peripheral blood mononuclear cells (PBMCs), sampled at new diagnosis, from a patient treated with antithyroid drugs. These receptors were collected from a man in his late teens or twenties with Graves disease.

This clonotype showed up just once. This may be a read error: a much more frequent sequence differs by one nucleotide. The chain recombines TRBV3-1 with TRBJ1-1, with D possibly matching TRBD1 (6 bases). Trimming stripped 7 bases from V and 0 bases from J, with 15 bases between. This CDR3 has 15 amino acids. Germline CDR1 and CDR2: LGHDT and YNNKEL (reference sequence). Written as DNA, the CDR3 is TGTGCCAGCAACCAGGGGACTACTATGAACACTGAAGCTTTCTTT. Translation gives CASNQGTTMNTEAFF.

The chain uses TRBV20-1 and TRBJ2-1; weak D call: TRBD2 (7 bases). The J call may not be correct, given that the DNA end is closer to TRBJ2-5. The CDR3 contains 15 residues. Germline CDR1 and CDR2: DFQATT and SNEGSKA (reference sequence). The CDR3 sequence: CSAGGAGGRPETQYF. In DNA, the CDR3 is TGCAGTGCGGGGGGCGCCGGGGGGCGCCCCGAGACCCAGTACTTC.

This chain links TRBV20-1 with TRBJ1-4; possible D gene TRBD1, 5 bases. CDR1 and CDR2 from the germline V gene are DFQATT and SNEGSKA (reference sequence). Trimming cost V 0 bases and J 6 bases, with 14 bases left between them. This CDR3 is built from 15 residues. The CDR3 protein is CSARDAIRGDEKLFF. In DNA, the CDR3 is TGCAGTGCTAGAGACGCCATTCGGGGGGATGAAAAACTGTTTTTT.

This sequence joins TRBV27 and TRBJ2-3, with TRBD2 identical over 10 bases. The ends lost 4 bases at V and 4 bases at J; junction bases unmatched: 11. The germline V gene has CDR1 MNHEY and CDR2 SMNVEV (reference sequence). The CDR3 is made up of 17 amino acids. The CDR3 DNA is TGTGCCAGCAGTTCCCAGGGCGGAGCGGGGGGGGCAGATACGCAGTATTTT. It encodes CASSSQGGAGGADTQYF.

This chain uses TRBV19 with TRBJ1-5, with TRBD1 as a possible D gene (6 bases). There are 17 residues in the CDR3. Germline CDR1 is LNHDA and CDR2 is SQIVND (reference sequence). V was clipped by 10 bases and J by 1 base, with 23 bases between them. The CDR3 here is CATSPRGGPNSNQPQHF. Here the CDR3 DNA reads TGTGCCACCTCACCTAGGGGGGGTCCTAACAGCAATCAGCCCCAGCATTTT. Full variable domain (missing parts from reference TRBV19 and TRBJ1-5): DGGITQSPKYLFRKEGQNVTLSCEQNLNHDAMYWYRQDPGQGLRLIYYSQIVNDFQKGDIAEGYSVSREKKESFPLTVTSAQKNPTAFYLCATSPRGGPNSNQPQHFGDGTRLSIL.

This clonotype came up many times. V and J are TRBV6-1 and TRBJ2-5; 8 bases map to TRBD2. Unmatched junction bases numbered 4, after V lost 0 bases and J lost 4 bases. Germline CDR1 reads MNHNS; CDR2 reads SASEGT. The CDR3 covers 15 residues. CDR3 in amino acids: CASSEARGEGETQYF. The CDR3 region has the DNA TGTGCCAGCAGTGAAGCGCGGGGGGAGGGAGAGACCCAGTACTTC.

There are many counts of this clonotype. The chain couples TRBV2 to TRBJ2-1; 8 positions match TRBD2. Germline CDR1 and CDR2: SNHLY and FYNNEI. V lost 8 bases to trimming and J lost 3 bases; unmatched junction nucleotides: 3. The CDR3 length is 13 residues. Written as DNA, the CDR3 is TGTGCCAGCGCACTAGCGGACTACAATGAGCAGTTCTTC. This translates into CASALADYNEQFF.

This sequence joins TRBV20-1 and TRBJ2-5, with unresolved D. The CDR3 contains 16 residues. CDR1 is DFQATT and CDR2 is SNEGSKA in the germline V gene (reference sequence). Trimming cost V 5 bases and J 4 bases, with 23 bases left between them. CDR3: CSAHRASGGYRETQYF. The CDR3 DNA reads as TGCAGTGCTCATAGGGCGTCGGGCGGCTACCGAGAGACCCAGTACTTC.

This clonotype was counted many times. The V gene is TRBV29-1, the J gene TRBJ2-5; maybe TRBD1 (5 bases). The ends were cut back, 0 bases at V and 14 bases at J, with 19 bases in the middle. Germline V gene lookup returns CDR1 SQVTM and CDR2 ANQGSEA. The CDR3 loop spans 13 amino acids. The CDR3 loop reads CSVEDRRAGSGYF. The CDR3 bases are TGCAGCGTTGAAGATCGTAGGGCAGGGTCCGGATACTTC. The variable domain in full, completed from reference TRBV29-1 and TRBJ2-5, reads SAVISQKPSRDICQRGTSLTIQCQVDSQVTMMFWYRQQPGQSLTLIATANQGSEATYESGFVIDKFPISRPNLTFSTLTVSNMSPEDSSIYLCSVEDRRAGSGYFGPGTRLLVL.

CDR3 bases: TGCAGCGCGTTGATCACAGGGGGCACTGAAGCTTTCTTT. Translating gives CSALITGGTEAFF. V usage is TRBV29-1 and J usage is TRBJ1-1; 8 positions agree with TRBD1. CDR3 size: 13 residues. The germline V gene has CDR1 SQVTM and CDR2 ANQGSEA. With 7 bases clipped from V and 4 bases from J, the junction kept 8 bases outside the gene matches.

Only a few counts were recorded for this clonotype. The chain combines TRBV13 with TRBJ2-5; a possible D gene is TRBD2 (5 bases). This CDR3 spans 15 amino acids. Trimming took 4 bases from V and 2 from J, leaving 14 bases between them. From germline, CDR1 is PRHDT and CDR2 FYEKMQ (reference sequence). CDR3 in DNA: TGTGCCAGCAGCTCCCTCGGGGTAGGACAAGAGACCCAGTACTTC. Protein: CASSSLGVGQETQYF.

The rearrangement links TRBV29-1 to TRBJ2-5, with 9 bases lining up with TRBD2. This CDR3 contains 14 residues. With V trimmed by 7 bases and J by 7 bases, 13 bases remained unmatched. Looked up from germline, CDR1 is SQVTM and CDR2 is ANQGSEA. For the CDR3, the DNA is TGCAGCGCCCCCTTCGGACTAGCGAGGTCGACCCAGTACTTC. This gives the protein CSAPFGLARSTQYF.

This clonotype was seen at least ten times. The gene calls are TRBV12-3 or TRBV12-4 and TRBJ2-3; D unclear. CDR3 length equals 17 residues. The V and J ends lost 0 bases and 3 bases respectively, with 16 bases between them. CDR3 DNA: TGTGCCAGCAGTTTAGCGGCGAGAGAGGTTGAAACAGATACGCAGTATTTT. This encodes CASSLAAREVETDTQYF.

There are many counts of this clonotype. The chain recombines TRBV6-1 with TRBJ2-1; TRBD1 is a possible D gene (5 bases). V was trimmed by 5 bases and J by 5 bases, leaving 10 bases between them. The germline V gene has CDR1 MNHNS and CDR2 SASEGT. The CDR3 sequence is 13 residues long. Written as DNA, the CDR3 is TGTGCCAGCAGTCTCGACAGCAACAATGAGCAGTTCTTC. This gives the protein CASSLDSNNEQFF.

Ten or more counts support this clonotype. The chain combines TRBV2 with TRBJ2-3; D is unclear. Per the germline V gene, CDR1 is SNHLY and CDR2 is FYNNEI. The CDR3 has 15 residues. Deletions cut 8 bases from V and 3 bases from J, with 18 bases between. The CDR3, as DNA: TGTGCCAGCGGACCCGGAGACGGTGGAACAGATACGCAGTATTTT. This encodes CASGPGDGGTDTQYF.

This clonotype was counted many times. The rearrangement links TRBV29-1 to TRBJ2-7; 8 bases align to TRBD1. The CDR3 has 12 residues. Germline lookup yields CDR1 SQVTM and CDR2 ANQGSEA. V dropped 7 bases and J dropped 3; count of bases not matched to a gene: 5. CDR3: CSALTGVYEQYF. The CDR3 region has the DNA TGCAGCGCCCTGACAGGGGTCTACGAGCAGTACTTC.